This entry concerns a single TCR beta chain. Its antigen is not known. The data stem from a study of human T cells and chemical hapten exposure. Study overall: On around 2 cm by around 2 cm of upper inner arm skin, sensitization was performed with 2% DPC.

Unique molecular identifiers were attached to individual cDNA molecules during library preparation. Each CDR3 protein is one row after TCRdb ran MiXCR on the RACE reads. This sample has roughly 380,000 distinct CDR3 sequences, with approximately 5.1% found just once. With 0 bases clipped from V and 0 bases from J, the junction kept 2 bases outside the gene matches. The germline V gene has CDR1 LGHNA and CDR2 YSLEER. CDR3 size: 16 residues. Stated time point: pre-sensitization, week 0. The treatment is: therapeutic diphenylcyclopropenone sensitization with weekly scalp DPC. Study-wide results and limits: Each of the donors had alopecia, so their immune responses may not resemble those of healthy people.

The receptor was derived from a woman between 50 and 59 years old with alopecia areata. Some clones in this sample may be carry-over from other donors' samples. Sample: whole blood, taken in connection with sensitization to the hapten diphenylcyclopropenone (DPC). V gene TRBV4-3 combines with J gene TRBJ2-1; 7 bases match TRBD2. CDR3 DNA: TGCGCCAGCAGCCAAGAGCGGGGGAGCTCCTACAATGAGCAGTTCTTC. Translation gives CASSQERGSSYNEQFF.